This T cell receptor beta chain was sequenced in a study of human T cells and chemical hapten exposure. Study context: The study lasted roughly 26 weeks, and patients were dosed weekly with diphenylcyclopropenone on the scalp throughout. Findings of the study overall: Among expanded TCRs, significantly more large CDR3 similarity clusters formed than among controls.

As for time point: patch test 2, 6 weeks after DPC sensitization. The treatment was: therapeutic diphenylcyclopropenone sensitization with weekly scalp DPC. Drawing of blood took place ahead of applying each patch test. Alopecia patients deemed DPC-suitable, aged 18 to 70, excluding pregnancy. This clonotype was observed a few times. Its specificity is not known. Germline assignment: CDR1 MDHEN and CDR2 SYDVKM. This CDR3 is built from 14 residues. V was clipped by 4 bases and J by 4 bases, with 14 bases between them. TCRdb re-called the RACE reads with MiXCR, one entry per CDR3 protein. In the table there are approximately 85,000 distinct CDR3 sequences, around 9.6% of which are singletons.

The input for sequencing was whole blood, taken in connection with sensitization to the hapten diphenylcyclopropenone (DPC). The origin of this receptor is a woman aged 25 to 39 with alopecia areata. Some clones in this sample may be carry-over from other donors' samples. V gene TRBV28 combines with J gene TRBJ2-7, with TRBD2 as a possible D gene (5 bases). The CDR3 nucleotides are TGTGCCAGCAGTTCTACGGCCGGGGATTACGAGCAGTACTTC. This codes for CASSSTAGDYEQYF.